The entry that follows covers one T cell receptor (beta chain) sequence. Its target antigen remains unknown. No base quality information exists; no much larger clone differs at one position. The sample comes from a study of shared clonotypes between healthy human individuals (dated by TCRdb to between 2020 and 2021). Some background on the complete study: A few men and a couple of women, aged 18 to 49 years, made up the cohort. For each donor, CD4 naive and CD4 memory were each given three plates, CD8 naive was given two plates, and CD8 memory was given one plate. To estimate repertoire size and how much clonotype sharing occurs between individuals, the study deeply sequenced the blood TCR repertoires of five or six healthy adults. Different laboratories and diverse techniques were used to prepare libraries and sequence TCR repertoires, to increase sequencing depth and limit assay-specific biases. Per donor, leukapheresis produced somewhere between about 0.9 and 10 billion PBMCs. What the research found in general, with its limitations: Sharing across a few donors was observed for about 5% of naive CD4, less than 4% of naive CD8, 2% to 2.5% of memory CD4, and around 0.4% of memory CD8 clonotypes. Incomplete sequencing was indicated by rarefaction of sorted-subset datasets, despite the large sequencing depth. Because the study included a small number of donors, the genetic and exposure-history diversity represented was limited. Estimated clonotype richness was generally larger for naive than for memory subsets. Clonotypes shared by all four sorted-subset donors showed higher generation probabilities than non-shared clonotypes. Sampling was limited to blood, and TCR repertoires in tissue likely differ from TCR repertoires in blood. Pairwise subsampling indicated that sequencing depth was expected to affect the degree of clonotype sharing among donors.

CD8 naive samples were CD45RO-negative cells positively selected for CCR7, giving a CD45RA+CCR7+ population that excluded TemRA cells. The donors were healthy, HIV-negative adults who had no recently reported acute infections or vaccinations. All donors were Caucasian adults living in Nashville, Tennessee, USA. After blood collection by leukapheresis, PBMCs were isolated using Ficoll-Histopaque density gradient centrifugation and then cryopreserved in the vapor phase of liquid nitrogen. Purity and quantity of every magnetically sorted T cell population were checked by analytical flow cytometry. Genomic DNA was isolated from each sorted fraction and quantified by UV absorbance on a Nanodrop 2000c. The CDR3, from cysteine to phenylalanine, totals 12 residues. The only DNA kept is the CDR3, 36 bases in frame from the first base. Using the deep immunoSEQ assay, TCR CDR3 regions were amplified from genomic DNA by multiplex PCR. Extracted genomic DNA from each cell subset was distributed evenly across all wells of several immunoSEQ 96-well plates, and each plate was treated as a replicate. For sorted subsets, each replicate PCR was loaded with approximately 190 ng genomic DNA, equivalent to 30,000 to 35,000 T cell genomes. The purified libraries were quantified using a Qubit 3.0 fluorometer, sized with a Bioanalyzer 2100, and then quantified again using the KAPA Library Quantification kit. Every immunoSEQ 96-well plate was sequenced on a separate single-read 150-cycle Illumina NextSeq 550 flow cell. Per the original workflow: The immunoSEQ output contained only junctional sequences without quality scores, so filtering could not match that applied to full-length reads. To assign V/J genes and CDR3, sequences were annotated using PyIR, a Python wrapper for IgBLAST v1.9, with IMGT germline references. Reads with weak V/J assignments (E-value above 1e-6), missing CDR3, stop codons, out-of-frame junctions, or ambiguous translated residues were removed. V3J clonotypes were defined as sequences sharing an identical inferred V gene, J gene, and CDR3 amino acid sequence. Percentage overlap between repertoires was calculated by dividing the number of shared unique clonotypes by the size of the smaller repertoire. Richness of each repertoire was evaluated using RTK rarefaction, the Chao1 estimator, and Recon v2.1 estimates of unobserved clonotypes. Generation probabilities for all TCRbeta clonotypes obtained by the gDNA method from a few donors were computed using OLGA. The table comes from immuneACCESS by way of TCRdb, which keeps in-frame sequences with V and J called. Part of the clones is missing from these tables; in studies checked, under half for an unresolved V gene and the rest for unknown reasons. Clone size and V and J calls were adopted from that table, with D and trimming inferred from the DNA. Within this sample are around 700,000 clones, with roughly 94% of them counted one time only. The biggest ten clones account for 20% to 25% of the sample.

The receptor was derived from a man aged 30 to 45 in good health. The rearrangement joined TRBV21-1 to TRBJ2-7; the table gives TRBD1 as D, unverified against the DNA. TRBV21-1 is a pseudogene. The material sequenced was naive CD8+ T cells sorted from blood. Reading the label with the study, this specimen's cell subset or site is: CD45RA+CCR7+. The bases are TGTGCCAGGGGGGCAGATTCCTACGAGCAGTACTTC. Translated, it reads CARGADSYEQYF.